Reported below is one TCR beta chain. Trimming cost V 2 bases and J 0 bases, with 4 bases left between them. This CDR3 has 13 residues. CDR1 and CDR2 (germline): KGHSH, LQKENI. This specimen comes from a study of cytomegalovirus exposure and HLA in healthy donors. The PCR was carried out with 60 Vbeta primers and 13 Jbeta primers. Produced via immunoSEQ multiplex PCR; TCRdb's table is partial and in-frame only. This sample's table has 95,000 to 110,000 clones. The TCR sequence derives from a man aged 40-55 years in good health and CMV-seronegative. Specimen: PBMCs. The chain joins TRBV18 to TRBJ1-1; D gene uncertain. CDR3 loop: CASSPSVNTEAFF. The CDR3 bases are TGTGCCAGCTCACCATCTGTGAACACTGAAGCTTTCTTT.